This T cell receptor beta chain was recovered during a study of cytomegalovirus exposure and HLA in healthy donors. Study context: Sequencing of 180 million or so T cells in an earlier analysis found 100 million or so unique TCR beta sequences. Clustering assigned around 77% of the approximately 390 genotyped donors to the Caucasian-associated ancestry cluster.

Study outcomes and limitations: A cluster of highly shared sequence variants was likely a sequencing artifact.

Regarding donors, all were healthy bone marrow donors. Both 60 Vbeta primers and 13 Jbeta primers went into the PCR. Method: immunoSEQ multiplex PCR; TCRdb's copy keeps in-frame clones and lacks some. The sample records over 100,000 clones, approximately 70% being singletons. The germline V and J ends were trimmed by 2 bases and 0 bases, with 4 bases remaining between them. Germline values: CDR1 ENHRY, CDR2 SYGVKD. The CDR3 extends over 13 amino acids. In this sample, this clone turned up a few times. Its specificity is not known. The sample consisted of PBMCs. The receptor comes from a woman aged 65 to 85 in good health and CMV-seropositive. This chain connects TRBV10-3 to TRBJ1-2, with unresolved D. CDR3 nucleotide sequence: TGTGCCATCAGTGAGCTAGCTAACTATGGCTACACCTTC. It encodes CAISELANYGYTF.